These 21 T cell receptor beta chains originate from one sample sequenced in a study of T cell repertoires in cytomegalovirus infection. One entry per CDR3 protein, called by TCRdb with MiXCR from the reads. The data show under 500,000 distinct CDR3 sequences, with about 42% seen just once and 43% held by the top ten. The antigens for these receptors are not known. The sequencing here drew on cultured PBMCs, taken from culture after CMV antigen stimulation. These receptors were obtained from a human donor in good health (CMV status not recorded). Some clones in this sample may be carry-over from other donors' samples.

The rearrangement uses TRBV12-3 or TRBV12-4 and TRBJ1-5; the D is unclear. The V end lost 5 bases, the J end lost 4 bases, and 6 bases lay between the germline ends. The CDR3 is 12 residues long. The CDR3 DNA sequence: TGTGCCAGCAGTCAGCTAAATCAGCCCCAGCATTTT. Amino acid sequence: CASSQLNQPQHF.

The chain's CDR3 is CASSPRITDTQYF. CDR3 in DNA: TGTGCCAGCAGCCCGAGGATCACAGATACGCAGTATTTT. This chain joins TRBV5-6 and TRBJ2-3; D is undetermined. V shed 4 bases and J shed 2 bases, with 8 bases lying between them. CDR3 length equals 13 residues. CDR1 and CDR2 (germline): SGHDT, YYEEEE.

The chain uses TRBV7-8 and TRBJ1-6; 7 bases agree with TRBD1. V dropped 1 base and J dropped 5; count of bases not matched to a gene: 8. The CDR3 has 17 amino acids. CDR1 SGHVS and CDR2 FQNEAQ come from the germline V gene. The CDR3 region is CASSLVSGGPNNSPLHF. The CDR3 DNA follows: TGTGCCAGCAGCTTAGTTTCAGGGGGACCCAATAATTCACCCCTCCACTTT.

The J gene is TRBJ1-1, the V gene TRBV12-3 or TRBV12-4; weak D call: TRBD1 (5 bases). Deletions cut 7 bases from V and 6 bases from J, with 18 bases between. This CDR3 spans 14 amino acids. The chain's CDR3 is CASTLGGVAAEAFF. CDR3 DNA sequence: TGTGCCAGCACTCTGGGGGGAGTGGCGGCTGAAGCTTTCTTT.

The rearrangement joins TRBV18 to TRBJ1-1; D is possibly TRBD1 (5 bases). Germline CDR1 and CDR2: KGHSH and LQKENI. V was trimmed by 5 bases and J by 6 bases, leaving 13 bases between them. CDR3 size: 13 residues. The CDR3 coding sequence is TGTGCCAGCTCATCGGTGGGGGTCGCTGAAGCTTTCTTT. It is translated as CASSSVGVAEAFF.

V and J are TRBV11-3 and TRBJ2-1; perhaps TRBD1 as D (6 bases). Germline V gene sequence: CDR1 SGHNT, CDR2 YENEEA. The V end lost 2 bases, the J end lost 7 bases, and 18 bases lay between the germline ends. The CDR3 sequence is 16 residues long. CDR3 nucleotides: TGTGCCAGCAGCTTAAGTAGAGGGAACAGGGATAATGAGCAGTTCTTC. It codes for CASSLSRGNRDNEQFF.

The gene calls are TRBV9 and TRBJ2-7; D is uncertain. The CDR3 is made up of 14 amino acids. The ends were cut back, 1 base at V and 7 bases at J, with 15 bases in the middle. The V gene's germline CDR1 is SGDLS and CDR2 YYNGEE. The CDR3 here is CASSVTTGGLEQYF. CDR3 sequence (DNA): TGTGCCAGCAGCGTAACGACGGGTGGTTTAGAGCAGTACTTC.

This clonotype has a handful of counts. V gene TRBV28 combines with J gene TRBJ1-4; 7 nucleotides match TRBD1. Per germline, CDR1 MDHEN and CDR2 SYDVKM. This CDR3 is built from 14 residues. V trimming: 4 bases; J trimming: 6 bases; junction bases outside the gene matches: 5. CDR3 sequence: CASSSTGLDEKLFF. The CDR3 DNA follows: TGTGCCAGCAGTTCGACAGGGCTGGATGAAAAACTGTTTTTT. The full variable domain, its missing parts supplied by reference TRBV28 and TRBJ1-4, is DVKVTQSSRYLVKRTGEKVFLECVQDMDHENMFWYRQDPGLGLRLIYFSYDVKMKEKGDIPEGYSVSREKKERFSLILESASTNQTSMYLCASSSTGLDEKLFFGSGTQLSVL.

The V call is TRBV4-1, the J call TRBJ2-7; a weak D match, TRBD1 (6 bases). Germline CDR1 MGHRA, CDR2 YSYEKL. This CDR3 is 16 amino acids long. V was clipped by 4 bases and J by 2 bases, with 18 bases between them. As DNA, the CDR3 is TGCGCCAGCAGCCGGGGGCGGACGGCAAATCCCTACGAGCAGTACTTC. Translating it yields CASSRGRTANPYEQYF.

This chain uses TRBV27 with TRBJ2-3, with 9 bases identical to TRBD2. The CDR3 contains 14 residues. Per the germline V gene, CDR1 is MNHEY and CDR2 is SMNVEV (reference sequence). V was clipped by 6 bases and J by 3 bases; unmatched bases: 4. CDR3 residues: CASRRGGATDTQYF. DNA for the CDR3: TGTGCCAGCAGACGCGGGGGGGCGACAGATACGCAGTATTTT.

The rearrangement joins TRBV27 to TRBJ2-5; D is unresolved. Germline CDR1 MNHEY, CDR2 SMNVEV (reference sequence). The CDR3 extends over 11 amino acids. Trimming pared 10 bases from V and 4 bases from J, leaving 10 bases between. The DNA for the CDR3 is TGTGCCACCATTTGGGGAGAGACCCAGTACTTC. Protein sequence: CATIWGETQYF.

CDR3 DNA sequence: TGTGCCAGCAGCTCCTCGCCTAGCGGGGGTTCCTACAATGAGCAGTTCTTC. This codes for CASSSSPSGGSYNEQFF. The chain couples TRBV7-2 to TRBJ2-1, with 10 bases identical to TRBD2. Trimming cost V 4 bases and J 1 base; bases outside gene matches: 7. Germline V gene sequence: CDR1 SGHTA, CDR2 FQGNSA. The CDR3 is 17 amino acids.

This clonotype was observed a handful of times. CDR3 in amino acids: CASSRSRGAYEQYF. The CDR3 bases are TGTGCCAGCAGCCGGAGCAGGGGAGCCTACGAGCAGTACTTC. The chain uses TRBV7-2 and TRBJ2-7; tentative D call: TRBD1 (6 bases). With 5 bases removed from V and 2 bases from J, the gap between germline ends came to 13 bases. CDR1 is SGHTA and CDR2 is FQGNSA in the germline V gene. There are 14 residues in the CDR3. Supplemented by reference TRBV7-2 and TRBJ2-7, the full variable domain reads GAGVSQSPSNKVTEKGKDVELRCDPISGHTALYWYRQSLGQGLEFLIYFQGNSAPDKSGLPSDRFSAERTGGSVSTLTIQRTQQEDSAVYLCASSRSRGAYEQYFGPGTRLTVT.

Here the CDR3 DNA reads TGCAGCGTTGACAATTTTGGGGCCAACGTCCTGACTTTC. Amino acids: CSVDNFGANVLTF. The genes are TRBV29-1 and TRBJ2-6, with no clear D. The CDR3 loop spans 13 amino acids. The V gene's germline CDR1 is SQVTM and CDR2 ANQGSEA. V dropped 3 bases and J dropped 3 bases, with 6 bases sitting between them.

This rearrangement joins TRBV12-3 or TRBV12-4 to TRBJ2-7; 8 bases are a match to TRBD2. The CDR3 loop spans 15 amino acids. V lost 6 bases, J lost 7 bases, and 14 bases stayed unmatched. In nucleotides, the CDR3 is TGTGCCAGCAGGCGATCCGGGACTAGTCGGGGGGAGCAGTACTTC. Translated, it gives CASRRSGTSRGEQYF.

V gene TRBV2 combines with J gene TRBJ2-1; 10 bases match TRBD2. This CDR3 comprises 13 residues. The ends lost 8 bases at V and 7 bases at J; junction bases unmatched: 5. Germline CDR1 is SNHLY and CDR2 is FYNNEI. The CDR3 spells CASFLAGENEQFF. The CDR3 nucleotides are TGTGCCAGCTTCCTAGCGGGAGAAAATGAGCAGTTCTTC.

The DNA for the CDR3 is TGTGCCAGCAGCCTTGGCGGCCACGAAGAGACCCAGTACTTC. The encoded protein is CASSLGGHEETQYF. The chain couples TRBV7-2 to TRBJ2-5; D is undetermined. The CDR3 contains 14 residues. Trimming left V 5 bases short and J 3 bases short, with 13 bases between. Germline CDR1 SGHTA, CDR2 FQGNSA. The full variable domain, its missing parts supplied by reference TRBV7-2 and TRBJ2-5, is GAGVSQSPSNKVTEKGKDVELRCDPISGHTALYWYRQSLGQGLEFLIYFQGNSAPDKSGLPSDRFSAERTGGSVSTLTIQRTQQEDSAVYLCASSLGGHEETQYFGPGTRLLVL.

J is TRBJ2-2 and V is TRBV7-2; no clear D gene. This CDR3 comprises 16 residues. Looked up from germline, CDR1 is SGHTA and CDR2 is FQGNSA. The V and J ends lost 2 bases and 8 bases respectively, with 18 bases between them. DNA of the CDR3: TGTGCCAGCAGCTTACACCACGCCGCAGTGTTGGGGGAGCTGTTTTTT. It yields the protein CASSLHHAAVLGELFF.

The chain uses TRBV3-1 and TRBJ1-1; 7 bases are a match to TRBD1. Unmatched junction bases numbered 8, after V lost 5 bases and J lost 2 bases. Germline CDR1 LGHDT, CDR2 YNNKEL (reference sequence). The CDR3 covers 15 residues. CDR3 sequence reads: CASSLTGTANTEAFF. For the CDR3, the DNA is TGTGCCAGCAGCTTAACCGGGACAGCTAACACTGAAGCTTTCTTT.

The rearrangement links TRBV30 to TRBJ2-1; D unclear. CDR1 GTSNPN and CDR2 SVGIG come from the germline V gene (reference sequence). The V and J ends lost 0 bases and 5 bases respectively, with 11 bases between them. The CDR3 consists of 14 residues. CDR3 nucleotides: TGTGCCTGGAGTGTACAAGAATTAAACAATGAGCAGTTCTTC. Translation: CAWSVQELNNEQFF.

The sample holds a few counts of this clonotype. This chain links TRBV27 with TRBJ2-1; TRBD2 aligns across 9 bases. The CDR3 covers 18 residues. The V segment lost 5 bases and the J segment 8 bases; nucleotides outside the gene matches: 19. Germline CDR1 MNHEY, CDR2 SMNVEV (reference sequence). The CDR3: CASSPQGLAGGPMYEQFF. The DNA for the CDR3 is TGTGCCAGCAGTCCCCAGGGGCTGGCGGGAGGGCCCATGTATGAGCAGTTCTTC.